This T cell receptor (beta chain) was recorded in a study of T cells in localized non-small cell lung cancer. Only in-frame clones appear in the TCRdb table, and some are missing; sequencing was by immunoSEQ multiplex PCR. The sample shows tens of thousands of clones, roughly nine tenths of them seen only once. Material: peripheral blood, obtained before any cancer treatment. This TCR derives from a woman aged 35 to 69 with stage I lung adenocarcinoma.

The CDR3 DNA is TGTGCCAGCAGCTTACTTGGCATCGGCAGGGGAAACCCCGAGCAGTACTTC. Its translation is CASSLLGIGRGNPEQYF. The chain has TRBV7-8 and TRBJ2-7; D might be TRBD1 (6 bases). CDR3 length equals 17 residues. CDR1 and CDR2 from the germline V gene are SGHVS and FQNEAQ. V was pared by 2 bases and J by 6 bases, with 23 bases between.